This TCR beta chain came from a study of T cells in localized non-small cell lung cancer. Assay: immunoSEQ multiplex PCR; the TCRdb copy retains only in-frame clones and omits some. The sample contains about 91,000 clones, roughly 87% of which appear only once. Study-wide findings and caveats: Longer overall survival was seen with higher T cell density measured in blood. Detection in adjacent lung was observed for a median approximately 52 of the top 100 tumor clones.

As regards this clone: The antigen remains unidentified.

The clonotype was recovered from a man between 40 and 75 years old with stage I squamous cell lung carcinoma. This material consisted of peripheral blood, taken before any cancer treatment.

The CDR3 region is CASSLTTFWDGEAFF. CDR3 sequence (DNA): TGTGCCAGCAGCTTGACAACCTTTTGGGACGGTGAAGCTTTCTTT. V is TRBV7-2 and J is TRBJ1-1, with TRBD1 as a possible D gene (5 bases). The germline V gene has CDR1 SGHTA and CDR2 FQGNSA. V lost 3 bases and J 7 bases, leaving 18 bases between the germline ends. The CDR3 length is 15 residues. Together with reference TRBV7-2 and TRBJ1-1, the CDR3 gives the full variable domain: GAGVSQSPSNKVTEKGKDVELRCDPISGHTALYWYRQSLGQGLEFLIYFQGNSAPDKSGLPSDRFSAERTGGSVSTLTIQRTQQEDSAVYLCASSLTTFWDGEAFFGQGTRLTVV.